The source of this T cell receptor beta chain is a study of CD8 T cells in ankylosing spondylitis. General study points: Blood from ankylosing spondylitis patients appeared to carry a characteristic roughly eight-variant TCR beta motif.

This clonotype has at least ten counts. The antigen remains undetermined. TCRdb independently ran MiXCR on the 5' RACE reads; one entry per CDR3 protein. The sample has about 90,000 distinct CDR3 sequences; approximately 9.6% are singletons. The clonotype originates from a male donor with ankylosing spondylitis. The sequencing sample was made of blood, either unsorted or a sorted T cell fraction (not recorded which).

The CDR3 sequence is CASSSQGAVNEKLFF. Written as DNA, the CDR3 is TGCGCCAGCAGCTCACAGGGGGCGGTTAATGAAAAACTGTTTTTT. The chain combines TRBV5-1 with TRBJ1-4, with 9 bases lining up with TRBD1. With 3 bases clipped from V and 4 bases from J, the junction kept 4 bases outside the gene matches. The CDR3 extends over 15 amino acids. Germline CDR1 SGHRS, CDR2 YFSETQ.